This TCR beta chain appears in the sequencing data of a study of cytomegalovirus exposure and HLA in healthy donors. Study outcomes and limitations: As was reported, the classifier diagnosed cytomegalovirus status with high specificity and sensitivity.

Concerning this clone: Its antigen is currently unknown.

This table comes from immunoSEQ multiplex PCR, and its TCRdb copy is limited to in-frame clones, with some not included. The table shows about 97,000 clones, with about 95% occurring only once. V lost 4 bases, J lost 0 bases, and 7 bases stayed unmatched. CDR1 is SGHRS, CDR2 YFSETQ, per germline. The CDR3 is made up of 15 amino acids. The clonotype was recovered from a woman between 18 and 29 years old in good health and CMV-seronegative. The chain couples TRBV5-1 to TRBJ2-7; 7 bases map to TRBD1. Sequences were obtained from PBMCs. CDR3 loop: CASSVTGESSYEQYF. CDR3 nucleotide sequence: TGCGCCAGCAGCGTAACAGGGGAGAGCTCCTACGAGCAGTACTTC.